This T cell receptor beta chain was identified during a study of beta chain features in type 1 diabetes listed by TCRdb under 2018. Background for the entire study: No differences in mean age, gender distribution, total cell number or subset yield were found between patients and healthy donors. In the study, recently diagnosed type 1 diabetes patients and matched healthy donors were compared on the TCRB repertoires of their sorted circulating CD4+ T cell subsets. Naive and central memory subsets were obtained from all 30 or so donors, but regulatory and stem cell-like memory subsets were isolated from only 8 patients and roughly eight healthy donors. Across all samples, about 110 million sorted cells were examined, and cell number per subset correlated strongly with RNA yield. Overall results and qualifications from the work: Sequencing cDNA rather than genomic DNA could over-represent highly expressing activated cells, although activation and CD3 levels did not differ between groups. Naive, central memory and regulatory TCRB repertoires appeared to be more similar among patients than among healthy donors. Only small numbers of individuals were included in the HLA sub-analyses, which left unresolved whether HLA type had any influence on TCRB rearrangement. In all four CD4+ subsets, TCRB CDR3 length was moderately but significantly shorter in type 1 diabetes patients. PCR may preferentially amplify shorter templates, but because patient and control samples were amplified and corrected together, any resulting skew would affect both groups equally. At VDJ recombination sites, type 1 diabetes patients had fewer insertions and more deleted nucleotides, which implies abnormalities in thymic rearrangement.

This clone has more than one count but fewer than ten. Its antigen specificity is not known. No much larger clone exists at a distance of one base, and base qualities are not known. Each donor gave one peripheral blood draw, averaging around 0.11 L, which was collected into heparinised tubes. Using a panel that included CD45RO, CCR7, CD25, CD127, CD95 and CD27, naive, central memory, regulatory and stem cell-like memory CD4+ T cells were sorted on a BD FACSAria II. All sorted populations exceeded 95% purity. Right away, PBMCs were isolated by Lymphoprep density gradient centrifugation and were stained directly, with no culture step. Samples were stained and sorted in pairs, with one healthy donor and one patient per experiment, so that batch effects were minimized. All of the isolated RNA was reverse transcribed with the High Capacity cDNA Reverse Transcription Kit, so expressed TCRB transcripts were sequenced. Deep immunoSEQ sequencing was applied to naive, central memory and regulatory T cell samples, giving an average of roughly 3.5 million total reads per sample. After sorted cells were lysed in RLT buffer, RNA was extracted with DNase-treated RNeasy Micro or Mini kits, with the choice depending on cell number. Each cell subset was processed separately to prevent cross-contamination, with patient and healthy donor samples processed together. Using the immunoSEQ multiplex PCR, TCRB sequences were amplified from cDNA into 87-bp fragments spanning the CDR3 region. Sequencing of the amplicons was performed on the Illumina HiSeq platform. Under the source paper's analysis protocol: Synthetic template baselines were used to correct PCR bias computationally, reads within Hamming distance 2 were collapsed, and singletons that could not be merged were discarded. Reads were aligned against IMGT so that V, D and J genes, CDR3 length and insertions or deletions at six rearrangement sites could be assigned. Within each subset, clonotype counts were normalized to sorted cell number, after which true diversity and Gini coefficients were computed with the tcR R package. The overlap coefficient, calculated on TCRB nucleotide sequences, was used to quantify repertoire sharing. As a proxy for the pre-selection repertoire, out-of-frame TCRB sequences from naive cells were analyzed. TCRdb took this table from immuneACCESS and kept in-frame rearrangements with V and J called. Such tables lack part of the clones; where checked against another copy, unresolved V genes explain under half of the gap, and the rest is unexplained. V, J and clone size are taken as reported in that table, and D and trimming were inferred from the DNA itself. The sample records under 900,000 clones, under 20% of which are singletons. The ten largest make up 0.023% of the sample.

From the cysteine up to the phenylalanine, the CDR3 has a length of 15 residues. The kept DNA is CDR3 alone, 45 bases in frame from the first base. As encoded in the germline V gene (reference sequence), CDR1 is MNHEY while CDR2 is SMNVEV. The junction carries 14 bases between V and J, which are trimmed by 1 base and 6 bases respectively. Sequences were obtained from naive CD4+ T cells from blood. The sample's cell subset or site label, in plain terms: true naive CD4+ T cells. The chain is assembled from TRBV27 and TRBJ2-3, with a tentative D call of TRBD1 or TRBD2, each matching 6 bases. The receptor was isolated from a woman younger than 35 in good health. The DNA reads as follows: TGTGCCAGCAGTTTATTCGTCGGGGGCGCGGATACGCAGTATTTT. It codes for CASSLFVGGADTQYF.